This T cell receptor (beta chain) was documented in a study of T cell changes during pregnancy in multiple sclerosis (dated by TCRdb to the late 2010s). About the investigation overall: The study examined how the T cell repertoire changed over the course of pregnancy in women with multiple sclerosis.

Library method: the immunoSEQ multiplex PCR assay. Held by TCRdb, this immuneACCESS table contains in-frame sequences only and omits some clones. Under half of the omission traces to an unresolved V gene where checked; the cause of the rest is unknown. The sample table holds 100,000 or so clones, of which around 93% were seen once. Jointly, the top ten make up around 0.9% of the sample. This clone was observed once. The specificity of this receptor is unknown. No base-level quality is on record; no much larger clone is a single base apart. The CDR3 has 12 amino acids, counting the end cysteine and phenylalanine. The CDR3 DNA has 36 bases and is translated from base 1. The junction shows trimming of 3 bases on V and 3 bases on J, plus 2 bases between the germline ends. The germline V gene (reference sequence) gives CDR1 as LNHDA and CDR2 as SQIVND.

The chain employs TRBV19 and TRBJ2-2; the D gene cannot be named for sure. This clonotype was obtained from a female donor with multiple sclerosis, enrolled in a pregnancy study. The sequences come from peripheral blood, collected before pregnancy. The DNA is as follows: TGTGCCAGTAGTATCTACACCGGGGAGCTGTTTTTT. This is translated as CASSIYTGELFF.